Listed below are T cell receptor beta chains from one sample, sequenced in a study of T cell responses to AZD1222 COVID-19 vaccine. The data were produced by immunoSEQ multiplex PCR, yet TCRdb's version contains in-frame clones alone and is incomplete. The sample holds around 180,000 clones, about 94% seen once. The sample consisted of peripheral blood, taken on day 0 of AZD1222 vaccination. The receptors were sampled from an adult in good health. Both conserved end residues are part of each CDR3. The order of the fields is CDR3 DNA, CDR3 protein, D gene, J gene, V gene, clone size. D genes are given only for firm matches. Some rows have no size entry. The others give once, few or many, or a class for an expanded clone.

CDR3nt: TGTGCCAGCATGATCTATGGCTACACCTTC
CDR3aa: CASMIYGYTF
d_gene: -
j_gene: TRBJ1-2
v_gene: TRBV27
abundance: -

CDR3nt: TGTGCCAGCTCACCAAGCGGACAGGGGGCGGACTATGGCTACACCTTC
CDR3aa: CASSPSGQGADYGYTF
d_gene: TRBD1
j_gene: TRBJ1-2
v_gene: TRBV18
abundance: -

CDR3nt: TGCGCCAGCAGCTGGGACAGTAACACCGGGGAGCTGTTTTTT
CDR3aa: CASSWDSNTGELFF
d_gene: TRBD1
j_gene: TRBJ2-2
v_gene: TRBV5-1
abundance: -

CDR3nt: TGCAGCGTTGTTCACGGGGACATAGGACGACTACATTCGCAGTTCTTC
CDR3aa: CSVVHGDIGRLHSQFF
d_gene: -
j_gene: TRBJ2-1
v_gene: TRBV29-1
abundance: -

CDR3nt: TGTGCCAGCTCCCCTCGGCCTAGCGGGAGATACAATGAGCAGTTCTTC
CDR3aa: CASSPRPSGRYNEQFF
d_gene: TRBD2
j_gene: TRBJ2-1
v_gene: TRBV5-4
abundance: -

CDR3nt: TGTGCCATCAGTGAGTCGCGGGAAGGAGACTATGGCTACACCTTC
CDR3aa: CAISESREGDYGYTF
d_gene: -
j_gene: TRBJ1-2
v_gene: TRBV10-3
abundance: -

CDR3nt: TGTGCCAGCCGGGGGGTACCAACCCCCTACGAGCAGTACTTC
CDR3aa: CASRGVPTPYEQYF
d_gene: TRBD2
j_gene: TRBJ2-7
v_gene: TRBV2
abundance: -

CDR3nt: TGTGCCAGCAGTTCCCCGGGGGGGAACACTGAAGCTTTCTTT
CDR3aa: CASSSPGGNTEAFF
d_gene: -
j_gene: TRBJ1-1
v_gene: TRBV28
abundance: -

CDR3nt: TGTGCCAGCAGTGAAGGAAGGACGATCGAGCAGTACTTC
CDR3aa: CASSEGRTIEQYF
d_gene: -
j_gene: TRBJ2-7
v_gene: TRBV6-1
abundance: -

CDR3nt: TGTGCCACCAGTGACCAGACAGCTAACTATGGCTACACCTTC
CDR3aa: CATSDQTANYGYTF
d_gene: -
j_gene: TRBJ1-2
v_gene: TRBV24-1
abundance: once

CDR3nt: TGTGCCAGCAGTTACGAGGGGGCGCGTCTTAATTCACCCCTCCACTTT
CDR3aa: CASSYEGARLNSPLHF
d_gene: TRBD1
j_gene: TRBJ1-6
v_gene: TRBV6-5
abundance: -

CDR3nt: TGTGCCAGCAGCCCCCGGGACAGGGGTAGAACCAAAAACATTCAGTACTTC
CDR3aa: CASSPRDRGRTKNIQYF
d_gene: TRBD1
j_gene: TRBJ2-4
v_gene: TRBV7-8
abundance: -

CDR3nt: TGTGCCAGCAGCTTAGCCGCTAGCGGGAGGGGCAATGAGCAGTTCTTC
CDR3aa: CASSLAASGRGNEQFF
d_gene: TRBD2
j_gene: TRBJ2-1
v_gene: TRBV7-9
abundance: -

CDR3nt: TGCGCCAGCAGCTTGGGGGGGAGTGGAAACTATGGCTACACCTTC
CDR3aa: CASSLGGSGNYGYTF
d_gene: -
j_gene: TRBJ1-2
v_gene: TRBV5-1
abundance: -